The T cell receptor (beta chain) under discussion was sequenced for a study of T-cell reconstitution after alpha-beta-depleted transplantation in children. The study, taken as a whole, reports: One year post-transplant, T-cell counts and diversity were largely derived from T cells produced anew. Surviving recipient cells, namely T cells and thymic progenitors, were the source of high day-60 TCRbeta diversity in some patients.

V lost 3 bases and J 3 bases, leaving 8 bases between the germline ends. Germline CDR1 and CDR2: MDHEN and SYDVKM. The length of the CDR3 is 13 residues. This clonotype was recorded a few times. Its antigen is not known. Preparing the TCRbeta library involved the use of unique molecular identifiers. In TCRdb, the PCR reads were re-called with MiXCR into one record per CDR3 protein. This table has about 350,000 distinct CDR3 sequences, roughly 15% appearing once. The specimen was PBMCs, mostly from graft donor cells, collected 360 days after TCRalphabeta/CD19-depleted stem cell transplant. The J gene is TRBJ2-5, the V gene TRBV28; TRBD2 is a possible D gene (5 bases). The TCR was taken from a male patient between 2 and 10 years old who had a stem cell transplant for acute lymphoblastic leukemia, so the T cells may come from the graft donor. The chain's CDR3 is CASSFFGEETQYF. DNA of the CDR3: TGTGCCAGCAGTTTTTTCGGGGAAGAGACCCAGTACTTC.